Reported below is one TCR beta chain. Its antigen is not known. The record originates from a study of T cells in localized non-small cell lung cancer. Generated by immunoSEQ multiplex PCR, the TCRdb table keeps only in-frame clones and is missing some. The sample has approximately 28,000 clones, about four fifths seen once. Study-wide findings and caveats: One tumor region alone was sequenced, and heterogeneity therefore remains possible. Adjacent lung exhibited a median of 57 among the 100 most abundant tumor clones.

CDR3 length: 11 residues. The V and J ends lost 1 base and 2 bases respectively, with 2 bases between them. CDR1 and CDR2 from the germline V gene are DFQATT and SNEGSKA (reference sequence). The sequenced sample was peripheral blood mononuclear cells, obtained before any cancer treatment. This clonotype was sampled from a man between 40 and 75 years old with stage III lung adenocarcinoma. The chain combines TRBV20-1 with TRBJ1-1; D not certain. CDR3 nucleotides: TGCAGTGCTAGAGGTAACACTGAAGCTTTCTTT. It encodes CSARGNTEAFF.